These 3 T cell receptor beta chains were all obtained from the same sample, sequenced in a study of molecular identifiers for immune sequencing clone quantification. TCRdb ran MiXCR on the PCR reads and lists one entry per CDR3 protein. The sample has hundreds of thousands of distinct CDR3 sequences, approximately 20% seen once. Input material: naive CD8+ T cells from blood, with Jurkat cell RNA spiked in. Stated subset: FACS-sorted CD8+CD4-CCR7+CD45RA+ naive T cells. Every receptor here comes from a human donor in good health. Some libraries in this study had Jurkat cell RNA spiked in.

There are many counts of this clonotype. The chain is built from TRBV4-3 and TRBJ1-5; no clear D gene. Trimming stripped 2 bases from V and 0 bases from J, with 14 bases between. CDR3 length: 17 amino acids. The germline CDR1 and CDR2 sequences are LGHNA and YSLEER. In nucleotides, the CDR3 is TGCGCCAGCAGCCAATCTTGGGAGGGTTATAGCAATCAGCCCCAGCATTTT. Protein: CASSQSWEGYSNQPQHF.

Notes on this clonotype: Being one base from a much bigger clone, this may be a read error. The rearrangement joins TRBV13 to TRBJ2-2, with 8 bases aligning to TRBD1. CDR1 and CDR2 from the germline V gene are PRHDT and FYEKMQ (reference sequence). The CDR3 runs 15 residues. CDR3 DNA sequence: TGTGCCAGCAGCGCCATGGACAGGGACACCGGGGGGCTGTTTTTT. Translated: CASSAMDRDTGGLFF.

On this clonotype: This sequence may be a read error, since a much larger clone differs from it by one base. This chain connects TRBV5-6 to TRBJ2-7; no firm D call. Trimming removed 4 bases from V and 6 bases from J, with 17 bases in between. Germline-derived CDR1 and CDR2 are SGHDT and YYEEEE. CDR3 length: 14 amino acids. In nucleotides, the CDR3 is TGTGCCAGCAGCCCTACGACAAGGGTCTGCGAGCAGTACTTC. This sequence encodes CASSPTTRVCEQYF.